Below, 20 T cell receptor beta chains from the same sample are listed, as sequenced in a study of cytomegalovirus exposure and HLA in healthy donors (dated by TCRdb to 2016 to 2017). The library was built by means of the immunoSEQ multiplex PCR assay. The multiplex PCR relied on a mix of 60 forward primers for TCR Vbeta segments and 13 reverse primers for TCR Jbeta segments. Not all clones reach the TCRdb copy of this immuneACCESS table, which keeps in-frame sequences only. Checked studies attribute under half of the gap to unresolved V genes and leave the rest unexplained. In all, the sample holds about 190,000 clones, and almost 75% of those were seen once. Jointly, the top ten make up approximately 3.1% of the sample. Sequenced sample: PBMCs. These receptors were obtained from a woman aged 25 to 45 in good health and CMV-seropositive.

With regard to this clone: This specimen includes other DNA sequences encoding the same CDR3. V and J are TRBV7-9 and TRBJ1-5; 7 nucleotides match TRBD1. The V and J ends lost 6 bases and 1 base, in that order; junction bases with no gene match: 3. Looked up from germline, CDR1 is SEHNR and CDR2 is FQNEAQ (reference sequence). CDR3 length: 14 residues. The CDR3 spells CASSRQGSNQPQHF. The CDR3 coding sequence is TGTGCCAGCAGTCGACAGGGAAGCAATCAGCCCCAGCATTTT.

The J gene is TRBJ2-5, the V gene TRBV11-2; possible D gene TRBD2, 7 bases. Trimming pared 6 bases from V and 6 bases from J, leaving 14 bases between. This CDR3 is built from 13 residues. The V gene's germline CDR1 is SGHAT and CDR2 FQNNGV. This chain's CDR3 is CASRSSGGQTQYF. The DNA for the CDR3 is TGTGCCAGCAGAAGCTCGGGGGGCCAGACCCAGTACTTC.

The CDR3 nucleotides read TGCGCCAGCAGTGACAGGGCTAACTATGGCTACACCTTC. This codes for CASSDRANYGYTF. V and J are TRBV10-2 and TRBJ1-2, with a possible D match to TRBD1 (5 bases). Per the germline V gene, CDR1 is WSHSY and CDR2 is SAAADI. Deletions cut 3 bases from V and 0 bases from J, with 5 bases between. CDR3 length: 13 residues.

The genes are TRBV19 and TRBJ1-5; 12 nucleotides line up with TRBD1. V lost 5 bases, J lost 2 bases, and 7 bases stayed unmatched. The CDR3 is 17 residues long. Germline assignment: CDR1 LNHDA and CDR2 SQIVND (reference sequence). In DNA form, the CDR3 reads TGTGCCAGTAGTTTCCCGGGACAGGGGGCGGGCAATCAGCCCCAGCATTTT. Translation: CASSFPGQGAGNQPQHF.

This clone was counted between two and nine times. The chain carries TRBV18 and TRBJ2-7; TRBD1 agrees at 8 bases. Germline CDR1 is KGHSH and CDR2 is LQKENI. This CDR3 is 15 amino acids long. V was pared by 4 bases and J by 3 bases, with 8 bases of the junction left unmatched. CDR3 amino acids: CASSRQGNLVYEQYF. Here the CDR3 DNA reads TGTGCCAGCTCACGACAGGGGAATCTGGTCTACGAGCAGTACTTC.

This clone came up a few times. The rearrangement links TRBV6-4 to TRBJ1-1; D remains unclear. This CDR3 comprises 14 residues. CDR1 is MRHNA, CDR2 SNTAGT, per germline. V shed 0 bases and J shed 1 base, with 6 bases lying between them. The CDR3, as DNA: TGTGCCAGCAGTGACTCGTTCGGGAACACTGAAGCTTTCTTT. The encoded protein is CASSDSFGNTEAFF.

The CDR3 nucleotides are TGTGCCAGCAGTTTCGGGTACTCCCAAGAGACCCAGTACTTC. It is translated as CASSFGYSQETQYF. The rearrangement uses TRBV28 and TRBJ2-5, with unresolved D. This CDR3 comprises 14 residues. Germline CDR1 and CDR2: MDHEN and SYDVKM. V shed 3 bases and J shed 1 base, with 9 bases lying between them.

Only one count was recorded for this clone. The chain links TRBV9 to TRBJ1-3; unclear D gene. The length of the CDR3 is 15 residues. From germline, CDR1 is SGDLS and CDR2 YYNGEE. Trimming left V 0 bases short and J 0 bases short, with 7 bases between. This chain's CDR3 is CASSVDGGSGNTIYF. The CDR3 DNA reads as TGTGCCAGCAGCGTAGATGGAGGCTCTGGAAACACCATATATTTT.

This clone was seen once. The chain links TRBV13 to TRBJ2-5, with TRBD2 as a possible D gene (5 bases). Germline CDR1 and CDR2: PRHDT and FYEKMQ (reference sequence). The V gene lost 5 bases and the J gene lost 5 bases, with 18 bases spanning the gap. The CDR3 loop spans 15 amino acids. The CDR3 reads CASSPSRGELETQYF. DNA for the CDR3: TGTGCCAGCAGCCCCTCCCGGGGAGAGTTGGAGACCCAGTACTTC.

This chain joins TRBV28 and TRBJ1-5; a weak D match, TRBD1 (6 bases). The CDR3 extends over 16 amino acids. Germline-derived CDR1 and CDR2 are MDHEN and SYDVKM. V was trimmed by 5 bases and J by 0 bases, leaving 14 bases between them. CDR3 in amino acids: CASSGWTDYSNQPQHF. Here the CDR3 DNA reads TGTGCCAGCAGTGGATGGACAGATTATAGCAATCAGCCCCAGCATTTT.

This clone was found once. The chain couples TRBV11-2 to TRBJ2-5; perhaps TRBD1 as D (6 bases). Trimming took 4 bases from V and 5 from J, leaving 17 bases between them. The CDR3 loop spans 15 amino acids. In germline, CDR1 is SGHAT, CDR2 FQNNGV. The CDR3, as DNA: TGTGCCAGCAGCTCCGGGACACGTGAAGGGGAGACCCAGTACTTC. It codes for CASSSGTREGETQYF. The whole variable domain, filled in from reference TRBV11-2 and TRBJ2-5, reads EAGVAQSPRYKIIEKRQSVAFWCNPISGHATLYWYQQILGQGPKLLIQFQNNGVVDDSQLPKDRFSAERLKGVDSTLKIQPAKLEDSAVYLCASSSGTREGETQYFGPGTRLLVL.

Here the CDR3 DNA reads TGCGCCAGCCACAGGGATAGTAATGAAAAACTGTTTTTT. It yields the protein CASHRDSNEKLFF. The chain carries TRBV4-1 and TRBJ1-4; TRBD1 is a possible D gene (6 bases). The CDR3 is made up of 13 amino acids. Germline loops: CDR1 MGHRA, CDR2 YSYEKL. V lost 8 bases, J lost 4 bases, and 11 bases lay in between.

This clone was found once. The chain couples TRBV7-9 to TRBJ2-2, with D perhaps matching TRBD1 (5 bases). The CDR3 is 14 residues long. V lost 5 bases and J 3 bases, leaving 10 bases between the germline ends. Germline values: CDR1 SEHNR, CDR2 FQNEAQ (reference sequence). The DNA for the CDR3 is TGTGCCAGCAGCACCGGACAATACACCGGGGAGCTGTTTTTT. It codes for CASSTGQYTGELFF.

This clone was counted between two and nine times. The genes are TRBV28 and TRBJ1-6; D may be TRBD1 (6 bases). CDR3 length: 13 amino acids. Germline values: CDR1 MDHEN, CDR2 SYDVKM. V was trimmed by 5 bases and J by 7 bases, leaving 9 bases between them. The CDR3 protein is CASSVTGNSPLHF. The DNA of the CDR3 is TGTGCCAGCAGTGTTACAGGGAATTCACCCCTCCACTTT. Complete variable domain (other parts from reference TRBV28 and TRBJ1-6): DVKVTQSSRYLVKRTGEKVFLECVQDMDHENMFWYRQDPGLGLRLIYFSYDVKMKEKGDIPEGYSVSREKKERFSLILESASTNQTSMYLCASSVTGNSPLHFGNGTRLTVT.

The V gene is TRBV6-1, the J gene TRBJ2-7, with 10 bases fitting TRBD2. The CDR3 is 13 residues long. The germline gives CDR1 MNHNS, CDR2 SASEGT. V trimming: 6 bases; J trimming: 3 bases; junction bases outside the gene matches: 2. CDR3 in DNA: TGTGCCAGCAGAGCGGGAGGGGACTACGAGCAGTACTTC. It specifies CASRAGGDYEQYF.

This clone was observed a few times. This chain links TRBV6-4 with TRBJ1-1; no clear D. Between the trimmed V and J ends, which lost 3 bases and 7 bases, there was a span of 12 bases. The CDR3 runs 13 residues. CDR1 and CDR2 from the germline V gene are MRHNA and SNTAGT. As DNA, the CDR3 is TGTGCCAGCAGTGAAAGACCGGAGGATGAAGCTTTCTTT. Its protein is CASSERPEDEAFF.

The gene calls are TRBV18 and TRBJ1-5, with TRBD1 matching over 9 bases. V dropped 2 bases and J dropped 7; count of bases not matched to a gene: 9. Germline V gene data show CDR1 as KGHSH and CDR2 as LQKENI. The CDR3 has 16 amino acids. The CDR3 protein is CASSPGDRGSGQPQHF. CDR3 bases: TGTGCCAGCTCACCAGGAGACAGGGGGTCGGGGCAGCCCCAGCATTTT.

The chain links TRBV18 to TRBJ1-1, with 8 nucleotides matching TRBD1. The CDR3 length is 15 residues. Germline loops: CDR1 KGHSH, CDR2 LQKENI. Germline trimming cut 3 bases from V and 1 base from J; bases unmatched to any gene: 4. CDR3 DNA: TGTGCCAGCTCACCGATGACAGGGGAGAACACTGAAGCTTTCTTT. Its protein is CASSPMTGENTEAFF.

Comments on this clone: Relative to the germline gene, one junction end is altered; a read error may explain this. The rearrangement uses TRBV15 and TRBJ2-1, with no clear D. The CDR3 is made up of 12 amino acids. Germline lookup yields CDR1 LNHNV and CDR2 YYDKDF (reference sequence). The CDR3 coding sequence is TGTGCCACCAGCAGAGAGGCTAGAGGTGCGGTCTTC. As protein: CATSREARGAVF.

This sequence joins TRBV5-1 and TRBJ2-1; D is unresolved. The germline gives CDR1 SGHRS, CDR2 YFSETQ. Trimming stripped 5 bases from V and 6 bases from J, with 9 bases between. The CDR3 is 12 amino acids. CDR3 region: CASSFERNEQFF. The CDR3 DNA follows: TGCGCCAGCAGTTTTGAGCGCAATGAGCAGTTCTTC.